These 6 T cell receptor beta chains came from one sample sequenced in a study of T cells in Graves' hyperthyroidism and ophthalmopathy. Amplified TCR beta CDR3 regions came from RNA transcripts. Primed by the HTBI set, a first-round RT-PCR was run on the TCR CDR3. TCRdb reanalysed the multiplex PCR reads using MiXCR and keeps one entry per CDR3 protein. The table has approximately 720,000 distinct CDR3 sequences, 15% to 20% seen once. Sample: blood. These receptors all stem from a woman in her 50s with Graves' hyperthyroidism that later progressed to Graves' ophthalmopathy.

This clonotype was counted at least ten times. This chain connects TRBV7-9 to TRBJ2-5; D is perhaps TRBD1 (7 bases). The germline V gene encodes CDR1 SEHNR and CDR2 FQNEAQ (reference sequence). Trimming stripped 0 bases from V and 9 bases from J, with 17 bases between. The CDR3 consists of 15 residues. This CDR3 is CASSLAPFRGEAQYF. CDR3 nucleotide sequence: TGTGCCAGCAGCTTAGCACCCTTCAGGGGGGAGGCCCAGTACTTC.

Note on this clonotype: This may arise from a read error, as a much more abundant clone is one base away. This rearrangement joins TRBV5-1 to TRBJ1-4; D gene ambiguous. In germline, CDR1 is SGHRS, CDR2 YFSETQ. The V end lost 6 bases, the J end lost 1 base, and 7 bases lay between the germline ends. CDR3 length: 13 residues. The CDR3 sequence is CASTDGTNEKLFF. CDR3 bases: TGCGCCAGCACGGACGGAACTAATGAAAAACTGTTTTTT. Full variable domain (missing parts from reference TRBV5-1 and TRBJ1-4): KAGVTQTPRYLIKTRGQQVTLSCSPISGHRSVSWYQQTPGQGLQFLFEYFSETQRNKGNFPGRFSGRQFSNSRSEMNVSTLELGDSALYLCASTDGTNEKLFFGSGTQLSVL.

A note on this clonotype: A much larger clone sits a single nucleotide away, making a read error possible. CDR3 amino acids: CASSGSADQPQHF. The CDR3 DNA is TGTGCCAGCAGTGGCAGTGCGGATCAGCCCCAGCATTTT. The V call is TRBV6-1, the J call TRBJ1-5; no definite D call. Trimming left V 4 bases short and J 5 bases short, with 9 bases between. CDR1 is MNHNS, CDR2 SASEGT, per germline. There are 13 residues in the CDR3.

The CDR3 nucleotides are TGCGCCAGCAGTTCAACCGGGACAGGGGGGGTGACGAACACCGGGGAGCTGTTTTTT. This sequence encodes CASSSTGTGGVTNTGELFF. This rearrangement joins TRBV5-1 to TRBJ2-2, with TRBD1 matching 11 bases. CDR3 length equals 19 residues. V shed 5 bases, J shed 0 bases, and the junction held 12 bases outside the gene matches. Germline V gene data show CDR1 as SGHRS and CDR2 as YFSETQ.

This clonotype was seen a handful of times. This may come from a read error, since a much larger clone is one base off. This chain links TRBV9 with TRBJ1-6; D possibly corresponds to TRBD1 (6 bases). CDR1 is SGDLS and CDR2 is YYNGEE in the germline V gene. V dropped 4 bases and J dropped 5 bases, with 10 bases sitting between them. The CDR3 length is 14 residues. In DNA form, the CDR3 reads TGTGCCAGCAGCCCTCGGACAGATAATTCACCCCTCCACTTT. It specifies CASSPRTDNSPLHF.

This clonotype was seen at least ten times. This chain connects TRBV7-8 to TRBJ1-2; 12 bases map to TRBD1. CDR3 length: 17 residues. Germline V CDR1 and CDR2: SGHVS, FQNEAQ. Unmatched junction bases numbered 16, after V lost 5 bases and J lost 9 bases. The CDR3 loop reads CASSRTPGQGALNSYTF. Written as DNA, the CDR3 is TGTGCCAGCAGCAGGACCCCGGGACAGGGGGCTCTTAATAGCTACACCTTC. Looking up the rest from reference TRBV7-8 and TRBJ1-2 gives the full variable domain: GAGVSQSPRYKVAKRGQDVALRCDPISGHVSLFWYQQALGQGPEFLTYFQNEAQLDKSGLPSDRFFAERPEGSVSTLKIQRTQQEDSAVYLCASSRTPGQGALNSYTFGSGTRLTVV.